This record concerns one T cell receptor (beta chain) sequence. Unique molecular identifiers were incorporated when the TCRbeta library was constructed. TCRdb analysed the PCR reads with MiXCR anew, one entry per CDR3 protein. The sample carries 330,000 or so distinct CDR3 sequences, about 9.3% recorded once. V was pared by 3 bases and J by 4 bases, with 13 bases between. The CDR3 is 15 amino acids. The sample belongs to a study of T-cell reconstitution after alpha-beta-depleted transplantation in children. The sequencing here drew on PBMCs from the stem cell graft donor, taken from the stem cell graft. The TCR sequence derives from a human donor who donated a stem cell graft to a child with acute lymphoblastic leukemia. The chain recombines TRBV12-3 or TRBV12-4 with TRBJ1-3; D is possibly TRBD1 (5 bases). The CDR3 region is CASSFVTEGGNTIYF. CDR3 DNA: TGTGCCAGCAGTTTCGTGACAGAGGGAGGAAACACCATATATTTT.